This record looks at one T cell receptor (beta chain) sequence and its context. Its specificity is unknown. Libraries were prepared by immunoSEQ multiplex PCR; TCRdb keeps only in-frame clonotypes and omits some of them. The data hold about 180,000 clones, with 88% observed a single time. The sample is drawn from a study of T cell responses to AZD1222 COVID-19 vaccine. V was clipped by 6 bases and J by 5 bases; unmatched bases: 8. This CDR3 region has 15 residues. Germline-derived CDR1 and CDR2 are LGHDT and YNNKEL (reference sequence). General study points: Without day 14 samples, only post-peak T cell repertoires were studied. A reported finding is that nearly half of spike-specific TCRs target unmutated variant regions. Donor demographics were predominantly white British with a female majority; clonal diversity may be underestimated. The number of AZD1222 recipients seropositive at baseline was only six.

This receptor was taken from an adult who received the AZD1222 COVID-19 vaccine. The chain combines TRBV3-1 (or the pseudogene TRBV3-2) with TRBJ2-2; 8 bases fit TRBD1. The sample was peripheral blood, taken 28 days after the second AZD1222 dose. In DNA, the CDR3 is TGTGCCAGCAGATTTGACAGGGGCCCTACCGGGGAGCTGTTTTTT. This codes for CASRFDRGPTGELFF.